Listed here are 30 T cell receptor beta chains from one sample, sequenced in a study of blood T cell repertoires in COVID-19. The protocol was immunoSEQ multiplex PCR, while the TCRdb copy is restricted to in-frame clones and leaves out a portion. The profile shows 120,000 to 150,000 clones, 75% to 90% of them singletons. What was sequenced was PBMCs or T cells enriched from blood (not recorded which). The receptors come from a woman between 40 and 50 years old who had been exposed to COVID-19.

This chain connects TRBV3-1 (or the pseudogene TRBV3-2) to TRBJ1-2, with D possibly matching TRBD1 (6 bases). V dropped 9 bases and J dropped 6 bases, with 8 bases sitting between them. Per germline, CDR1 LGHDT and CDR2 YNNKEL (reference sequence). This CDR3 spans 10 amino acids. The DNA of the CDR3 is TGTGCCAGATCAGGGGATGGCTACACCTTC. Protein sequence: CARSGDGYTF.

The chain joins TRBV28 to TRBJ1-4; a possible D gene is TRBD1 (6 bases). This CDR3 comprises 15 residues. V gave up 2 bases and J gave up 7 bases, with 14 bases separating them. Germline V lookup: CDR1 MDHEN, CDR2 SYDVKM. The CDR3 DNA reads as TGTGCCAGCAGTTTAAGCGGGGGGGCGGGTGAAAAACTGTTTTTT. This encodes CASSLSGGAGEKLFF.

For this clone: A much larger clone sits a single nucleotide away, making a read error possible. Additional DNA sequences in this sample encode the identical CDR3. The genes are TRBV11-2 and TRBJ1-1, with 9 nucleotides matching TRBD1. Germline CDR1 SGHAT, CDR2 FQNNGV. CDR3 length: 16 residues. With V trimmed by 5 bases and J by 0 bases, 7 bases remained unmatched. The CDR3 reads CASSPGQGIMNTEAFF. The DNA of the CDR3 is TGTGCCAGCAGCCCAGGACAGGGGATAATGAACACTGAAGCTTTCTTT.

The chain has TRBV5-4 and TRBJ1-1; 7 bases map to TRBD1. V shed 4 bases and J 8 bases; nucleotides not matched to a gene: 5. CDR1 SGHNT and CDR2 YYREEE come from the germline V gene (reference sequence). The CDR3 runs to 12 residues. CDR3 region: CASSTTGAEAFF. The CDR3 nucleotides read TGTGCCAGCAGCACTACAGGGGCGGAAGCTTTCTTT.

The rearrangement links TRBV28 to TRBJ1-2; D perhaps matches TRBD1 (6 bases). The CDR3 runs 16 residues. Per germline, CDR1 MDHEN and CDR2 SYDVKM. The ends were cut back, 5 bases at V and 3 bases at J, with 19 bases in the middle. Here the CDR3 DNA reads TGTGCCAGCAGTCCATCCCCGGACAGAAGTGACTATGGCTACACCTTC. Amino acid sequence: CASSPSPDRSDYGYTF.

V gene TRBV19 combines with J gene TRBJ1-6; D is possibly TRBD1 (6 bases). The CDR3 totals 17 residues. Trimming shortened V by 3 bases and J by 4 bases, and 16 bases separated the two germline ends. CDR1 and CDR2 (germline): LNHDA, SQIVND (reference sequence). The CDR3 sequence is CASSMKADRTYNSPLHF. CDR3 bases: TGTGCCAGTAGTATGAAGGCCGACAGGACATATAATTCACCCCTCCACTTT.

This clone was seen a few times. The CDR3 DNA reads as TGTGCCAGCAGTTTTTCTCTCTCCGGACTCACCTACGAGCAGTACTTC. It codes for CASSFSLSGLTYEQYF. The rearrangement joins TRBV28 to TRBJ2-7; TRBD2 might be the D (5 bases). The CDR3 spans 16 residues. V lost 3 bases to trimming and J lost 2 bases, with 17 bases between them. Germline V gene data show CDR1 as MDHEN and CDR2 as SYDVKM. The full variable domain, with the rest looked up from reference TRBV28 and TRBJ2-7, is DVKVTQSSRYLVKRTGEKVFLECVQDMDHENMFWYRQDPGLGLRLIYFSYDVKMKEKGDIPEGYSVSREKKERFSLILESASTNQTSMYLCASSFSLSGLTYEQYFGPGTRLTVT.

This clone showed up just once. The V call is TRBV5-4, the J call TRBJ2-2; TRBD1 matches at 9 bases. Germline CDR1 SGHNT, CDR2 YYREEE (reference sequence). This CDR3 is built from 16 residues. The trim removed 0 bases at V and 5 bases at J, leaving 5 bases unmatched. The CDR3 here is CASSLGGTGKTGELFF. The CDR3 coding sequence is TGTGCCAGCAGCTTGGGTGGGACAGGGAAAACCGGGGAGCTGTTTTTT.

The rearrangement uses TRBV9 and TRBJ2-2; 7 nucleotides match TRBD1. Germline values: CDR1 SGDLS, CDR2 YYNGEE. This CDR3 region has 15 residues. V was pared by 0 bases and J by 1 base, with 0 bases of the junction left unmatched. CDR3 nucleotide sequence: TGTGCCAGCAGCGTAGGACAGGGGAACACCGGGGAGCTGTTTTTT. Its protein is CASSVGQGNTGELFF. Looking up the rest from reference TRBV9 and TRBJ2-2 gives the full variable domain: DSGVTQTPKHLITATGQRVTLRCSPRSGDLSVYWYQQSLDQGLQFLIQYYNGEERAKGNILERFSAQQFPDLHSELNLSSLELGDSALYFCASSVGQGNTGELFFGEGSRLTVL.

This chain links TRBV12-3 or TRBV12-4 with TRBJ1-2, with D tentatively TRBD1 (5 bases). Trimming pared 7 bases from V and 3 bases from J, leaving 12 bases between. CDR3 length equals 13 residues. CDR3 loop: CASTQGMDYGYTF. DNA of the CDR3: TGTGCCAGCACCCAGGGTATGGACTATGGCTACACCTTC.

CDR3 bases: TGCAGCGTTGGTACAGAGAACACCGGGGAGCTGTTTTTT. Its translation: CSVGTENTGELFF. The rearrangement uses TRBV29-1 and TRBJ2-2; D gene uncertain. V gave up 4 bases and J gave up 1 base, with 7 bases separating them. The CDR3 covers 13 residues. CDR1 and CDR2 from the germline V gene are SQVTM and ANQGSEA.

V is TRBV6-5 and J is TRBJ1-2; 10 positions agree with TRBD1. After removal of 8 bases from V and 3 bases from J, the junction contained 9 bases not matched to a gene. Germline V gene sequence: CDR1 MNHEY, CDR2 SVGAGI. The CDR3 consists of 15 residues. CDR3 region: CASRQGAILDYGYTF. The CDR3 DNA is TGTGCCAGCCGACAGGGGGCGATTTTGGACTATGGCTACACCTTC.

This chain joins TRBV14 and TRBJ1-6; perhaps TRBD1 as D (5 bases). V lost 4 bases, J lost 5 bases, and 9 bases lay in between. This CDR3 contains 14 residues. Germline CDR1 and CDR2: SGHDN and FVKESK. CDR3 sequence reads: CASSPHRNNSPLHF. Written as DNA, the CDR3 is TGTGCCAGCAGCCCACACAGGAATAATTCACCCCTCCACTTT.

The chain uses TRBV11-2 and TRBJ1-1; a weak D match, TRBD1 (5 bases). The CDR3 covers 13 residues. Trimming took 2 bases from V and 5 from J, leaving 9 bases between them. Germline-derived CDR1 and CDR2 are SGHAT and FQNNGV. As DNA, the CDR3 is TGTGCCAGCAGCTTAAAGGGGTTGACTGAAGCTTTCTTT. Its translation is CASSLKGLTEAFF. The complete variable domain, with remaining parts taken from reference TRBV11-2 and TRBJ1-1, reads EAGVAQSPRYKIIEKRQSVAFWCNPISGHATLYWYQQILGQGPKLLIQFQNNGVVDDSQLPKDRFSAERLKGVDSTLKIQPAKLEDSAVYLCASSLKGLTEAFFGQGTRLTVV.

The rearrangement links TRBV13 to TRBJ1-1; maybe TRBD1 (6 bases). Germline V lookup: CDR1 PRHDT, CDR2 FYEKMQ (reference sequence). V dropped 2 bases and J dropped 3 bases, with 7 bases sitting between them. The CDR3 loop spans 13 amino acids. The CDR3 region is CASSLNRDTEAFF. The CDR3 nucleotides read TGTGCCAGCAGCTTAAACAGGGACACTGAAGCTTTCTTT.

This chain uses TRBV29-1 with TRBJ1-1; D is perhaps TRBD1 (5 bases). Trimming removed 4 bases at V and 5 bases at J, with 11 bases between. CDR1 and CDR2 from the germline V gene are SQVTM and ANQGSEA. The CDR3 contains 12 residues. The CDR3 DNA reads TGCAGCGTTGCAGGGAGGGAGACTGAAGCTTTCTTT. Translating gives CSVAGRETEAFF.

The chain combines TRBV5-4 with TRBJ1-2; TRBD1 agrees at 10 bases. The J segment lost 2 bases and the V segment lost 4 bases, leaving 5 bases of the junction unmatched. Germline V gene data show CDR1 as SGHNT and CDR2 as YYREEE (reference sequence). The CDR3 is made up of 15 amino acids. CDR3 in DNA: TGTGCCAGCAGCGGACAGGGGGAGTCCAACTATGGCTACACCTTC. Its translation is CASSGQGESNYGYTF.

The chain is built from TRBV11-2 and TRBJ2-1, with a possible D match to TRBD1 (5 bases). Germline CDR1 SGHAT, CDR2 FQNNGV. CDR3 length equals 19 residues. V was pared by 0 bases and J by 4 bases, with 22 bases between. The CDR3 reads CASSLEVLGAQLTYNEQFF. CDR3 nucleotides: TGTGCCAGCAGCTTAGAGGTTTTAGGGGCTCAACTCACGTACAATGAGCAGTTCTTC.

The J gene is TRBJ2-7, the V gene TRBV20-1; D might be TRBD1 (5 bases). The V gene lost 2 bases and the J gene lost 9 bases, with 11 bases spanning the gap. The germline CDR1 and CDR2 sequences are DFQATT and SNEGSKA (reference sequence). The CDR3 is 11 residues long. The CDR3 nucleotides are TGCAGTGCTAGACTAGACAGTGCGCAGTACTTC. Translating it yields CSARLDSAQYF.

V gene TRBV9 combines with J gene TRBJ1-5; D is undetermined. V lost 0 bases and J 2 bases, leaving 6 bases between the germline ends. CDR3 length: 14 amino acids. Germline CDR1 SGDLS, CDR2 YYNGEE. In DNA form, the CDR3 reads TGTGCCAGCAGCGTAGACTTAGGCAATCAGCCCCAGCATTTT. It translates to CASSVDLGNQPQHF.

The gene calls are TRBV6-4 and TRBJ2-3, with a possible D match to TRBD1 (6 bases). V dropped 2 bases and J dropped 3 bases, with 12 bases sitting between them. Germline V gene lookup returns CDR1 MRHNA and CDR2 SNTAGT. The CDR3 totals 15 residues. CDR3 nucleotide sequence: TGTGCCAGCAGTGACGGGTCAGGGGCAACAGATACGCAGTATTTT. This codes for CASSDGSGATDTQYF.

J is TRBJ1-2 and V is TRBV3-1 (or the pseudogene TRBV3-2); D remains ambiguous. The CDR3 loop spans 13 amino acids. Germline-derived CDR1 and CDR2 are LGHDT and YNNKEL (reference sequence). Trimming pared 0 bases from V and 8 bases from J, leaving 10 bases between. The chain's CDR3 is CASSQDNRLGYTF. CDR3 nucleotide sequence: TGTGCCAGCAGCCAAGATAACCGACTGGGCTACACCTTC.

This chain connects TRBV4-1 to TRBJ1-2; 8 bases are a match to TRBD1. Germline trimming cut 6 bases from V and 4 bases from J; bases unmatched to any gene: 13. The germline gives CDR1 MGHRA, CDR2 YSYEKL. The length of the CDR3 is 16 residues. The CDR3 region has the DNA TGCGCCAGCAGTCGTACCTTCCGGGACAGGACCTATGGCTACACCTTC. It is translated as CASSRTFRDRTYGYTF.

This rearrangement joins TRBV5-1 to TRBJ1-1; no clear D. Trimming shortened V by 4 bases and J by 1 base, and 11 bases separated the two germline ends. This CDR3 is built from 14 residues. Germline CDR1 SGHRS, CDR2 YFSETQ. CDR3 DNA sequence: TGCGCCAGCAGCCCTGGCGGAACGAACACTGAAGCTTTCTTT. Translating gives CASSPGGTNTEAFF.

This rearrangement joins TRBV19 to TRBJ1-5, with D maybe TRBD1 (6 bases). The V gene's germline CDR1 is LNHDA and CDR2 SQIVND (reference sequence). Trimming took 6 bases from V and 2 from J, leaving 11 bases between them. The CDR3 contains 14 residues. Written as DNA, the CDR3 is TGTGCCAGTAGCGGACAGAGCGGCAATCAGCCCCAGCATTTT. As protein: CASSGQSGNQPQHF. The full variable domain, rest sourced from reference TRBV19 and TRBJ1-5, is DGGITQSPKYLFRKEGQNVTLSCEQNLNHDAMYWYRQDPGQGLRLIYYSQIVNDFQKGDIAEGYSVSREKKESFPLTVTSAQKNPTAFYLCASSGQSGNQPQHFGDGTRLSIL.

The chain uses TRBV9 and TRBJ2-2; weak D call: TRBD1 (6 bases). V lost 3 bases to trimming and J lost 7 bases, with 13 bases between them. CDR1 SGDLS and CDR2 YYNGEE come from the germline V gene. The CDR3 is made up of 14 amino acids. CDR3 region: CASSAQGMSGELFF. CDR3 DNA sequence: TGTGCCAGCAGCGCACAGGGAATGAGCGGGGAGCTGTTTTTT.

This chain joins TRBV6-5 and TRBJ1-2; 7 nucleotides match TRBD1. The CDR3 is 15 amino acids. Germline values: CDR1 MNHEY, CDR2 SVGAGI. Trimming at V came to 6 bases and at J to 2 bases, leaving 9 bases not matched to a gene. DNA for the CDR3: TGTGCCAGCAGCCCCCGGGACAGAAACAACTATGGCTACACCTTC. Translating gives CASSPRDRNNYGYTF.

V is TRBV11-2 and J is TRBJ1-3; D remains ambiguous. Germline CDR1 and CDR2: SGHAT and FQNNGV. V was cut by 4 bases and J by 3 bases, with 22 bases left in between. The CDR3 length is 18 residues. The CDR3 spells CASSSPVIGVGIGNTIYF. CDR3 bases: TGTGCCAGCAGCTCCCCGGTGATCGGGGTTGGGATTGGAAACACCATATATTTT.

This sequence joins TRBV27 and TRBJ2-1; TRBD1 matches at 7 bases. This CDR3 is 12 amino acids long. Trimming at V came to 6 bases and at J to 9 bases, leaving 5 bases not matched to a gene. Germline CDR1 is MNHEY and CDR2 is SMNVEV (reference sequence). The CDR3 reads CASSLTGAEQFF. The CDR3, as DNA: TGTGCCAGCAGCCTAACAGGGGCTGAGCAGTTCTTC.

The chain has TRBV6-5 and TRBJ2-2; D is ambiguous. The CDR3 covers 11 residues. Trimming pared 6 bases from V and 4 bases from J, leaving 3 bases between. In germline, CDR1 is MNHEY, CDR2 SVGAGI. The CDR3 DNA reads TGTGCCAGCAGCTCCACCGGGGAGCTGTTTTTT. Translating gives CASSSTGELFF.